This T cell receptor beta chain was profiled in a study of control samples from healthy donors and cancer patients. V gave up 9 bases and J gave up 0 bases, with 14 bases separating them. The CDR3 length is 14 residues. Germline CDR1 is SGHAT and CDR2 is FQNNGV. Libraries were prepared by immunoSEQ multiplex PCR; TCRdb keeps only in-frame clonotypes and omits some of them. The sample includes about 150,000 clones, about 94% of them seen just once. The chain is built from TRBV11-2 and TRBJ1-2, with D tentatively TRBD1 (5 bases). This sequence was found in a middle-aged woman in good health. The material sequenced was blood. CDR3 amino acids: CASSTGIANYGYTF. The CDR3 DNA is TGTGCCAGTTCAACAGGCATAGCTAACTATGGCTACACCTTC.